This T cell receptor (beta chain) was obtained from a study of blood T cell repertoires in COVID-19. Study background: PBMCs, B-cell-depleted T cells, or T cells provided the cDNA or gDNA that made up the material.

In germline, CDR1 is LNHDA, CDR2 SQIVND (reference sequence). J was trimmed by 8 bases and V by 5 bases; bases with no gene match: 8. The CDR3 sequence is 15 residues long. Sequencing was performed with immunoSEQ multiplex PCR; in TCRdb, only in-frame clones are kept and a portion is missing. Of some 350,000 clones in the sample, around 90% were seen once. This clone is a singleton in its sample. The sequence was collected from a man aged 18 to 29 with active or convalescent COVID-19. The chain is built from TRBV19 and TRBJ1-6; TRBD1 matches at 8 bases. The specimen sequenced was peripheral blood. The CDR3 reads CASSAGTGGHSPLHF. CDR3 sequence (DNA): TGTGCCAGTAGTGCGGGGACAGGCGGACATTCACCCCTCCACTTT.